These 10 T cell receptor beta chains came from one sample sequenced in a study of T cells in localized non-small cell lung cancer. Assay used: immunoSEQ multiplex PCR; TCRdb lists only in-frame clones, some missing. The sample includes roughly 34,000 clones, around 73% of them seen just once. The sample in question was peripheral blood, obtained before any cancer treatment. All receptors come from an older male donor with stage II squamous cell lung carcinoma.

The V call is TRBV10-3, the J call TRBJ1-5, with TRBD1 identical over 9 bases. The CDR3 loop spans 15 amino acids. V shed 0 bases and J 5 bases; nucleotides not matched to a gene: 2. Germline CDR1 reads ENHRY; CDR2 reads SYGVKD. CDR3 DNA: TGTGCCATCAGTGAGTCCGGGACAGGGCATCAGCCCCAGCATTTT. It translates to CAISESGTGHQPQHF.

This clone was found a few times. The chain joins TRBV7-2 to TRBJ1-6; D unclear. Trimming took off 2 bases at V and 6 bases at J, with 11 bases between the two ends. CDR1 and CDR2 from the germline V gene are SGHTA and FQGNSA. The CDR3 has 15 residues. Here the CDR3 reads CASSLMLGVNSPLHF. The CDR3 nucleotides are TGTGCCAGCAGCTTAATGCTCGGGGTTAATTCACCCCTCCACTTT.

The chain recombines TRBV7-3 with TRBJ2-3; perhaps TRBD2 as D (6 bases). Trimming shortened V by 5 bases and J by 1 base, and 10 bases separated the two germline ends. Germline loops: CDR1 SGHTA, CDR2 FQGTGA. The CDR3 extends over 14 amino acids. The CDR3 region is CASSPRLGTDTQYF. CDR3 DNA sequence: TGTGCCAGCAGCCCGCGACTAGGCACAGATACGCAGTATTTT.

The CDR3 DNA follows: TGTGCCAGCAGCAAACCCGGGGGCGATGAGCAGTTCTTC. This encodes CASSKPGGDEQFF. V usage is TRBV5-4 and J usage is TRBJ2-1, with D perhaps matching TRBD1 or TRBD2 (6 bases each). This CDR3 region has 13 residues. Germline CDR1 reads SGHNT; CDR2 reads YYREEE (reference sequence). Trimming left V 4 bases short and J 8 bases short, with 13 bases between.

This rearrangement joins TRBV9 to TRBJ1-1; D is uncertain. CDR1 is SGDLS, CDR2 YYNGEE, per germline. The CDR3 is 13 residues long. Trimming took off 3 bases at V and 5 bases at J, with 11 bases between the two ends. The chain's CDR3 is CASSEVGFTEAFF. Here the CDR3 DNA reads TGTGCCAGCAGCGAGGTCGGGTTTACTGAAGCTTTCTTT.

V and J are TRBV19 and TRBJ2-3; TRBD2 matches at 8 bases. With 5 bases clipped from V and 0 bases from J, the junction kept 4 bases outside the gene matches. Germline lookup yields CDR1 LNHDA and CDR2 SQIVND (reference sequence). The CDR3 extends over 15 amino acids. The CDR3 sequence is CASSPQRESTDTQYF. CDR3 bases: TGTGCCAGTAGTCCCCAGCGGGAGAGCACAGATACGCAGTATTTT. Variable domain in full (rest from reference TRBV19 and TRBJ2-3): DGGITQSPKYLFRKEGQNVTLSCEQNLNHDAMYWYRQDPGQGLRLIYYSQIVNDFQKGDIAEGYSVSREKKESFPLTVTSAQKNPTAFYLCASSPQRESTDTQYFGPGTRLTVL.

This clone is a singleton in its sample. The genes are TRBV2 and TRBJ1-2; TRBD1 matches at 7 bases. The CDR3 covers 11 residues. The germline V gene encodes CDR1 SNHLY and CDR2 FYNNEI. After removal of 4 bases from V and 7 bases from J, the junction contained 0 bases not matched to a gene. CDR3 in DNA: TGTGCCAGCAGTGGACAGGGTGGCTACACCTTC. Protein: CASSGQGGYTF.

The V gene is TRBV14, the J gene TRBJ1-2; D is possibly TRBD1 (5 bases). CDR1 is SGHDN, CDR2 FVKESK, per germline. This CDR3 spans 14 amino acids. V lost 0 bases and J 3 bases, leaving 8 bases between the germline ends. The CDR3 loop is CASSQDLGDYGYTF. The DNA for the CDR3 is TGTGCCAGCAGCCAAGATCTGGGGGACTATGGCTACACCTTC.

The chain employs TRBV30 and TRBJ1-6; the match to TRBD1 covers 8 bases. Germline CDR1 GTSNPN, CDR2 SVGIG (reference sequence). The CDR3 is 13 residues long. Germline trimming cut 5 bases from V and 6 bases from J; bases unmatched to any gene: 3. As DNA, the CDR3 is TGTGCCTGGGACAGGGGTGCTAATTCACCCCTCCACTTT. It encodes CAWDRGANSPLHF. The entire variable domain, with the rest obtained from reference TRBV30 and TRBJ1-6, is as follows: SQTIHQWPATLVQPVGSPLSLECTVEGTSNPNLYWYRQAAGRGLQLLFYSVGIGQISSEVPQNLSASRPQDRQFILSSKKLLLSDSGFYLCAWDRGANSPLHFGNGTRLTVT.

V usage is TRBV6-1 and J usage is TRBJ1-2; a possible D gene is TRBD1 (5 bases). V lost 3 bases, J lost 1 base, and 12 bases lay in between. The CDR3 loop spans 15 amino acids. The germline V gene has CDR1 MNHNS and CDR2 SASEGT. CDR3 in DNA: TGTGCCAGCAGTGAGGATCAGGGAATTAACTATGGCTACACCTTC. Translated, it gives CASSEDQGINYGYTF.